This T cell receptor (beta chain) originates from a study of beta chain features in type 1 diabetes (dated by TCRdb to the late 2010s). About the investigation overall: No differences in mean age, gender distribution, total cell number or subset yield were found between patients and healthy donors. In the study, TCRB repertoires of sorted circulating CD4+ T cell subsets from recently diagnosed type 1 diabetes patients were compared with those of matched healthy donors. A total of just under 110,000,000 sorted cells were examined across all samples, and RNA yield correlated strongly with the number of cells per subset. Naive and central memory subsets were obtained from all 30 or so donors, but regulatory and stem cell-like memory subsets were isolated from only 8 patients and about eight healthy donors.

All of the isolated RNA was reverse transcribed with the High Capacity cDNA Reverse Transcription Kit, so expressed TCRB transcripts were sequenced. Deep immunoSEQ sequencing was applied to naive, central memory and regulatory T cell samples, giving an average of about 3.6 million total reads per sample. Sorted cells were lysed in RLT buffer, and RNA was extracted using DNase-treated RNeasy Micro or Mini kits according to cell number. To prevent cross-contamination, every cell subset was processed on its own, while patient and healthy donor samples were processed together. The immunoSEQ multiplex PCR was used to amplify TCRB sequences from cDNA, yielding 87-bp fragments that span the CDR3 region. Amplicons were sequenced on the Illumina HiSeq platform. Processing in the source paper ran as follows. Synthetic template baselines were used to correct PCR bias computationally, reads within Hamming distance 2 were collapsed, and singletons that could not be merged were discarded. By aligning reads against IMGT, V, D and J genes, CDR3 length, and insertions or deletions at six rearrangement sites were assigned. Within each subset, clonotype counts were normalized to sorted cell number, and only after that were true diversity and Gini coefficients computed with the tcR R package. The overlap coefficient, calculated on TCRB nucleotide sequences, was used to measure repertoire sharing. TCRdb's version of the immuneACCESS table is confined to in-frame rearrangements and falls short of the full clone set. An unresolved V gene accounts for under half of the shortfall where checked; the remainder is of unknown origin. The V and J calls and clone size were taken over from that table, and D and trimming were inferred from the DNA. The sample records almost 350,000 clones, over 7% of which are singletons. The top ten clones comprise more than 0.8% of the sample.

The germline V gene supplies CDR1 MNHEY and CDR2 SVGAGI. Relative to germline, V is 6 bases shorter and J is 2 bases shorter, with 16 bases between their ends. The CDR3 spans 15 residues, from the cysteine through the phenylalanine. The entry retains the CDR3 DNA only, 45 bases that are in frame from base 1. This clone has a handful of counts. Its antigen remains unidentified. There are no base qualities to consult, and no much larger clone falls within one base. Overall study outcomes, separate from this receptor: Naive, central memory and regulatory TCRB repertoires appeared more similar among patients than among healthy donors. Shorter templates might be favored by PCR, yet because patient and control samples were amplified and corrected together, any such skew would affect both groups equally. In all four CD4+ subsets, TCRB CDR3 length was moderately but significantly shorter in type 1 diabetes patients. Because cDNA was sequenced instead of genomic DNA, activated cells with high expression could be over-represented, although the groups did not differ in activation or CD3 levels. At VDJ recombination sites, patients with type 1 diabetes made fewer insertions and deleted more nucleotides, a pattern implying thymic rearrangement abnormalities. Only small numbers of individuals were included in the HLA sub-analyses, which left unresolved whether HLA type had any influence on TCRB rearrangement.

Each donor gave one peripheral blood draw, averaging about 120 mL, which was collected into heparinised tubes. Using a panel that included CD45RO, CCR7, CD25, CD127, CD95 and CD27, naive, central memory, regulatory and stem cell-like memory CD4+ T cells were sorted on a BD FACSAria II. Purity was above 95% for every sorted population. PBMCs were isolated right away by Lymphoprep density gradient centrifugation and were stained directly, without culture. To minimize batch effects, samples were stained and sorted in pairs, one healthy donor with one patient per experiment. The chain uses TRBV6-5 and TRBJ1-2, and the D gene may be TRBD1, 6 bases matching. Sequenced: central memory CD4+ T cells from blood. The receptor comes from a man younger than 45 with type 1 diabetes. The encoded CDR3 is CASRPGGALNYGYTF. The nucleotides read TGTGCCAGCAGGCCCGGGGGGGCTCTCAACTATGGCTACACCTTC.